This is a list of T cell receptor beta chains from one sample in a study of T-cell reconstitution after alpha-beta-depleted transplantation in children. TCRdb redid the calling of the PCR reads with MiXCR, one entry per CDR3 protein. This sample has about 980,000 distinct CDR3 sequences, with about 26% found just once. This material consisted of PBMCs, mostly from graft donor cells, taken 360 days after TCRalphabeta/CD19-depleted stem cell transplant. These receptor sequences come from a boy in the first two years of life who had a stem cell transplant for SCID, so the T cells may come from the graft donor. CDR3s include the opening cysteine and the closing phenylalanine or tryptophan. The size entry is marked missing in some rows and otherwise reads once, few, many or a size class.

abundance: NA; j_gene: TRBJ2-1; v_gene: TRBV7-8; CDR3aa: CASSKGQGSYNEQFF
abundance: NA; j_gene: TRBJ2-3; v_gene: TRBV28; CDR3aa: CASRTAGSDTQYF
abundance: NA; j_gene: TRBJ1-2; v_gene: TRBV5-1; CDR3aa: CASSSSRTGYYGYTF
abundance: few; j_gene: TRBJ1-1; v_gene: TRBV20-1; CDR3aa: CSARATAMNTEAFF
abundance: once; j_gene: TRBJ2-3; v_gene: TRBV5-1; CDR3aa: CASGSSEYTDTQYF
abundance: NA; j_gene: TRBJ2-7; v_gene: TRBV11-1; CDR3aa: CASSRPPGNLYEQYF
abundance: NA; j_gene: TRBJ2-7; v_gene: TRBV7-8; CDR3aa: CASSQDGQASYEQYF
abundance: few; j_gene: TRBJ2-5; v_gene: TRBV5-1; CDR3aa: CASSLNEETQYF
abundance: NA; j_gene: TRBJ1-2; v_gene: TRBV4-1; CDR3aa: CASSQRPEAGYTF
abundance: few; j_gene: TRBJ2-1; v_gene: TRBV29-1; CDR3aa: CSVEPWQGGYNEQFF
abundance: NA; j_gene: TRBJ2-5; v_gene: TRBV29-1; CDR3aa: CSAVRVSGETQYF